These 10 T cell receptor beta chains originate from one sample sequenced in a study of technical replicates of blood from several donors. Assay used: immunoSEQ multiplex PCR; TCRdb lists only in-frame clones, some missing. The sample includes approximately 50,000 clones, about 86% seen only once; the top ten take 5.6%. The sequenced sample consisted of PBMCs. The source is a human donor in good health. Some clones in this sample may be carry-over from other donors' samples.

The chain joins TRBV14 to TRBJ2-7; TRBD1 matches 7 bases. The V gene's germline CDR1 is SGHDN and CDR2 FVKESK. V was pared by 1 base and J by 0 bases, with 0 bases of the junction left unmatched. The CDR3 is 14 amino acids. The CDR3 bases are TGTGCCAGCAGCCAAGGGACAGGCTCCTACGAGCAGTACTTC. Protein product: CASSQGTGSYEQYF. Drawing the rest from reference TRBV14 and TRBJ2-7, the complete variable domain is EAGVTQFPSHSVIEKGQTVTLRCDPISGHDNLYWYRRVMGKEIKFLLHFVKESKQDESGMPNNRFLAERTGGTYSTLKVQPAELEDSGVYFCASSQGTGSYEQYFGPGTRLTVT.

This rearrangement joins TRBV7-2 to TRBJ2-1; possibly TRBD2 for D (5 bases). CDR1 is SGHTA and CDR2 is FQGNSA in the germline V gene. The V and J ends lost 1 base and 13 bases respectively, with 17 bases between them. CDR3 length: 14 amino acids. The CDR3 nucleotides are TGTGCCAGCAGCTTAGAATGGCGGGCTAGCCTACAGTTCTTC. Protein sequence: CASSLEWRASLQFF.

Written as DNA, the CDR3 is TGCGCCAGCAGCCGTGCGGGACAGGGAGCTTATGGCTACACCTTC. Amino acid sequence: CASSRAGQGAYGYTF. The chain employs TRBV4-1 and TRBJ1-2; 9 positions agree with TRBD1. The germline gives CDR1 MGHRA, CDR2 YSYEKL. V lost 4 bases, J lost 5 bases, and 8 bases stayed unmatched. There are 15 residues in the CDR3.

The V and J genes are TRBV19 and TRBJ1-5; D gene uncertain. The CDR3 consists of 14 residues. V dropped 4 bases and J dropped 5 bases, with 12 bases sitting between them. Germline V gene data show CDR1 as LNHDA and CDR2 as SQIVND (reference sequence). The CDR3 sequence: CASSKGGSDQPQHF. Written as DNA, the CDR3 is TGTGCCAGTAGTAAGGGAGGGTCGGATCAGCCCCAGCATTTT. The complete variable domain, with remaining parts taken from reference TRBV19 and TRBJ1-5, reads DGGITQSPKYLFRKEGQNVTLSCEQNLNHDAMYWYRQDPGQGLRLIYYSQIVNDFQKGDIAEGYSVSREKKESFPLTVTSAQKNPTAFYLCASSKGGSDQPQHFGDGTRLSIL.

This clone was seen only once. The V call is TRBV6-1, the J call TRBJ2-7; a weak D match, TRBD1 (6 bases). The CDR3 consists of 16 residues. The V gene's germline CDR1 is MNHNS and CDR2 SASEGT. Trimming shortened V by 2 bases and J by 9 bases, and 23 bases separated the two germline ends. CDR3 coding DNA: TGTGCCAGCAGTGAAATAGGACAGAGAACCCGTCGGCGGCAGTACTTC. It encodes CASSEIGQRTRRRQYF.

V gene TRBV4-2 combines with J gene TRBJ2-3; TRBD2 might be the D (7 bases). The V gene's germline CDR1 is LGHNA and CDR2 YNFKEQ. The CDR3 runs to 16 residues. V was shortened by 0 bases and J by 4 bases, with 14 bases between the two germline ends. CDR3 sequence: CASSQDLGEGADTQYF. The DNA of the CDR3 is TGTGCCAGCAGCCAAGACTTGGGGGAGGGGGCAGATACGCAGTATTTT.

The chain joins TRBV7-9 to TRBJ2-1; tentatively, D is TRBD2 (6 bases). Trimming cost V 6 bases and J 4 bases, with 19 bases left between them. Germline CDR1 and CDR2: SEHNR and FQNEAQ (reference sequence). The length of the CDR3 is 16 residues. As DNA, the CDR3 is TGTGCCAGCAGTTTATTTAGCGGAGCCCTTTACAATGAGCAGTTCTTC. This gives the protein CASSLFSGALYNEQFF.

The CDR3 sequence is CASSQASGLADISSYEQYF. CDR3 nucleotides: TGCGCCAGCAGCCAAGCGTCTGGACTAGCGGACATATCCTCCTACGAGCAGTACTTC. The chain uses TRBV4-3 and TRBJ2-7; 10 nucleotides align to TRBD2. The CDR3 consists of 19 residues. Trimming removed 1 base from V and 0 bases from J; junction bases left unmatched: 12. Germline V gene sequence: CDR1 LGHNA, CDR2 YSLEER.

The genes are TRBV18 and TRBJ1-2, with 8 bases identical to TRBD1. This CDR3 comprises 15 residues. V was clipped by 3 bases and J by 8 bases; unmatched bases: 11. The germline V gene encodes CDR1 KGHSH and CDR2 LQKENI. The CDR3 region has the DNA TGTGCCAGCTCACCGACGGGTCAGGGGGCGCTGGGCTACACCTTC. It codes for CASSPTGQGALGYTF.

V gene TRBV25-1 combines with J gene TRBJ1-2; 7 positions match TRBD1. Per germline, CDR1 MGHDK and CDR2 SYGVNS. This CDR3 comprises 16 residues. Trimming took 2 bases from V and 0 from J; bases not matched to a gene: 6. The CDR3 here is CASSETGVHTNYGYTF. The CDR3 DNA sequence: TGTGCCAGCAGTGAAACAGGGGTACACACTAACTATGGCTACACCTTC.